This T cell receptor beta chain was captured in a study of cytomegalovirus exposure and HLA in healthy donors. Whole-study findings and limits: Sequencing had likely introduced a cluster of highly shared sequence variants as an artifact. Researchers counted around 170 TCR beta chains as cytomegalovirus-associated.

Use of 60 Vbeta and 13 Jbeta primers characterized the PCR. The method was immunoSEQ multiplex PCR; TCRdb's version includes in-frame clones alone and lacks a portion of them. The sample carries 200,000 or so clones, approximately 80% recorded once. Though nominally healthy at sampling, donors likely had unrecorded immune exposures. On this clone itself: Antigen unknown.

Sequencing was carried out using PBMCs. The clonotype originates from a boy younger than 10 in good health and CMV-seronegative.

The CDR3 region is CASSEGYNEKLFF. The CDR3 nucleotides are TGTGCCAGCAGTGAAGGTTATAATGAAAAACTGTTTTTT. The chain uses TRBV6-1 and TRBJ1-4, with D uncertain. Trimming pared 1 base from V and 4 bases from J, leaving 4 bases between. The CDR3 loop spans 13 amino acids. Germline values: CDR1 MNHNS, CDR2 SASEGT.